Listed here are 28 T cell receptor beta chains from one sample, sequenced in a study of shared clonotypes between healthy human individuals (dated by TCRdb to 2020 to 2022). Libraries were prepared through the immunoSEQ multiplex PCR assay. Imported from immuneACCESS, the table was reduced by TCRdb to in-frame sequences with V and J called. These copies leave out some clones; in studies compared against another copy, an unresolved V gene accounts for under half, and the cause of the remainder is not known. This sample comprises around 500,000 clones, around 80% of them detected only once. The ten largest clones take up more than 10% of the sample. Sequenced sample: PBMCs. The receptors stem from a woman aged 40 to 50 in good health. Some clones in this sample may be carry-over from other donors' samples.

J is TRBJ2-2 and V is TRBV7-8; TRBD2 agrees at 10 bases. The CDR3 covers 17 residues. Germline V CDR1 and CDR2: SGHVS, FQNEAQ. V lost 1 base to trimming and J lost 0 bases; unmatched junction nucleotides: 2. The CDR3 sequence: CASSLVAGGTNTGELFF. In DNA, the CDR3 is TGTGCCAGCAGCTTAGTAGCGGGAGGTACGAACACCGGGGAGCTGTTTTTT.

This clone was observed a few times. The J gene is TRBJ1-1, the V gene TRBV28, with unresolved D. Looked up from germline, CDR1 is MDHEN and CDR2 is SYDVKM. The CDR3 consists of 14 residues. Trimming shortened V by 7 bases and J by 0 bases, and 12 bases separated the two germline ends. The CDR3 DNA sequence: TGTGCCAGCACAAGCTTACCTTTGAACACTGAAGCTTTCTTT. Protein: CASTSLPLNTEAFF.

This clone was found once. J is TRBJ2-5 and V is TRBV5-8; a possible D gene is TRBD2 (5 bases). Germline V gene lookup returns CDR1 SGHTS and CDR2 YDEGEE. The CDR3 consists of 13 residues. The V end lost 1 base, the J end lost 3 bases, and 7 bases lay between the germline ends. This chain's CDR3 is CASSLSGEETQYF. The CDR3 nucleotides are TGTGCCAGCAGCTTGAGCGGAGAAGAGACCCAGTACTTC.

This clone was seen a single time. This chain connects TRBV23-1 to TRBJ2-4, with TRBD2 matching over 9 bases. TRBV23-1 has ORF status, its function being uncertain. J was trimmed by 9 bases and V by 5 bases; bases with no gene match: 11. The CDR3 has 15 residues. The CDR3 spells CASSVREGRIPIQYF. The CDR3 region has the DNA TGCGCCAGCAGTGTGCGGGAGGGCCGGATACCCATTCAGTACTTC.

The sample holds many counts of this clone. This chain uses TRBV4-3 with TRBJ2-1; D remains ambiguous. Looked up from germline, CDR1 is LGHNA and CDR2 is YSLEER. This CDR3 has 14 residues. The V gene lost 0 bases and the J gene lost 6 bases, with 9 bases spanning the gap. CDR3 residues: CASSQDLTVNEQFF. The CDR3 bases are TGCGCCAGCAGCCAAGATTTAACAGTCAATGAGCAGTTCTTC.

The chain couples TRBV18 to TRBJ1-2; maybe TRBD1 (6 bases). Germline values: CDR1 KGHSH, CDR2 LQKENI. Trimming left V 6 bases short and J 5 bases short, with 16 bases between. This CDR3 region has 14 residues. This chain's CDR3 is CASSQGRERYGYTF. The CDR3 coding sequence is TGTGCCAGCTCTCAGGGGAGAGAGAGATATGGCTACACCTTC.

V usage is TRBV11-2 and J usage is TRBJ1-1; D uncertain. CDR1 is SGHAT and CDR2 is FQNNGV in the germline V gene. The CDR3 runs to 13 residues. V gave up 6 bases and J gave up 6 bases, with 14 bases separating them. The CDR3 DNA follows: TGTGCCAGCAGTCCTCTATTTTCACCTGAAGCTTTCTTT. Translation: CASSPLFSPEAFF. The entire variable domain, with the rest obtained from reference TRBV11-2 and TRBJ1-1, is as follows: EAGVAQSPRYKIIEKRQSVAFWCNPISGHATLYWYQQILGQGPKLLIQFQNNGVVDDSQLPKDRFSAERLKGVDSTLKIQPAKLEDSAVYLCASSPLFSPEAFFGQGTRLTVV.

The J gene is TRBJ1-4, the V gene TRBV7-2; 10 bases match TRBD1. The junction had 4 bases not matched to a gene; V was cut back by 3 bases and J by 9 bases. The CDR3 sequence is 14 residues long. Germline V CDR1 and CDR2: SGHTA, FQGNSA. The CDR3 spells CASSFGTGEKKLFF. The CDR3, as DNA: TGTGCCAGCAGCTTCGGGACAGGGGAAAAAAAACTGTTTTTT.

The rearrangement joins TRBV13 to TRBJ2-1; D not resolved. V shed 2 bases and J shed 2 bases, with 10 bases lying between them. The CDR3 extends over 15 amino acids. CDR1 is PRHDT and CDR2 is FYEKMQ in the germline V gene (reference sequence). The CDR3 protein is CASSLPLDPYNEQFF. The CDR3 coding sequence is TGTGCCAGCAGCTTACCGCTAGATCCCTACAATGAGCAGTTCTTC.

The chain recombines TRBV28 with TRBJ1-2; no firm D call. V lost 5 bases and J lost 1, with 11 bases in between. The CDR3 consists of 14 residues. Germline loops: CDR1 MDHEN, CDR2 SYDVKM. In nucleotides, the CDR3 is TGTGCCAGCAGTCTCCGACGGCTTAACTATGGCTACACCTTC. Protein product: CASSLRRLNYGYTF.

This rearrangement joins TRBV6-5 to TRBJ2-7; 7 bases agree with TRBD2. The CDR3 has 16 residues. With 0 bases clipped from V and 5 bases from J, the junction kept 10 bases outside the gene matches. Germline lookup yields CDR1 MNHEY and CDR2 SVGAGI. CDR3 nucleotide sequence: TGTGCCAGCAGTTACTCGATGCGAGCGGGATACCACGAGCAGTACTTC. It encodes CASSYSMRAGYHEQYF.

J is TRBJ1-2 and V is TRBV30; D is uncertain. CDR3 length equals 13 residues. The V end was cut by 0 bases, the J end by 5 bases, with 10 bases between. The germline V gene encodes CDR1 GTSNPN and CDR2 SVGIG (reference sequence). The CDR3 DNA reads TGTGCCTGGAGTGTCGGGCCACCTTATGGCTACACCTTC. It encodes CAWSVGPPYGYTF.

The rearrangement joins TRBV2 to TRBJ2-1; 8 nucleotides line up with TRBD1. This CDR3 has 13 residues. Germline assignment: CDR1 SNHLY and CDR2 FYNNEI. V lost 4 bases to trimming and J lost 13 bases; unmatched junction nucleotides: 9. CDR3 nucleotides: TGTGCCAGCAGTGCGGACAGGGTTAAGGCTCAGTTCTTC. Translated: CASSADRVKAQFF.

V and J are TRBV5-1 and TRBJ2-7; D ambiguous. CDR1 is SGHRS and CDR2 is YFSETQ in the germline V gene. CDR3 size: 14 residues. Deletions cut 3 bases from V and 2 bases from J, with 12 bases between. The CDR3 nucleotides are TGCGCCAGCAGCTCCGACACGGGCGCCTACGAGCAGTACTTC. Residues: CASSSDTGAYEQYF.

The rearrangement uses TRBV28 and TRBJ2-7; D is unclear. V shed 6 bases and J shed 0 bases, with 9 bases lying between them. CDR3 length: 13 residues. Germline assignment: CDR1 MDHEN and CDR2 SYDVKM. The CDR3 spells CASSPGFSYEQYF. The CDR3 region has the DNA TGTGCCAGCAGCCCCGGCTTCTCCTACGAGCAGTACTTC.

Details on this clone: The same CDR3 arises from other DNA sequences in this sample as well. V and J are TRBV28 and TRBJ2-2; no definite D call. Germline V lookup: CDR1 MDHEN, CDR2 SYDVKM. The CDR3 runs to 12 residues. V lost 1 base and J lost 6, with 3 bases in between. The CDR3 region has the DNA TGTGCCAGCAGTTTATCCCCCGGGGAGCTGTTTTTT. Translation: CASSLSPGELFF.

The rearrangement joins TRBV15 to TRBJ1-6; 10 positions agree with TRBD1. V shed 1 base, J shed 8 bases, and the junction held 2 bases outside the gene matches. From germline, CDR1 is LNHNV and CDR2 YYDKDF (reference sequence). The CDR3 totals 15 residues. The CDR3 nucleotides read TGTGCCACCAGCAGAGCTGGACAGGGGGATTCACCCCTCCACTTT. Its translation: CATSRAGQGDSPLHF.

V gene TRBV27 combines with J gene TRBJ2-5; D is perhaps TRBD1 (6 bases). The V and J ends lost 3 bases and 5 bases respectively, with 13 bases between them. The V gene's germline CDR1 is MNHEY and CDR2 SMNVEV (reference sequence). The CDR3 is made up of 14 amino acids. Here the CDR3 DNA reads TGTGCCAGCAGTTTGGAACAGGGCAGCGAGACCCAGTACTTC. It codes for CASSLEQGSETQYF.

The chain combines TRBV28 with TRBJ2-3, with 7 positions matching TRBD2. CDR3 length: 16 residues. J lost 10 bases, V lost 5 bases, and 18 bases had no gene match. CDR1 MDHEN and CDR2 SYDVKM come from the germline V gene. CDR3 nucleotide sequence: TGTGCCAGCAGTCCCCCTAGCGGCTCGTCCCCTTGGGCGCAGTATTTT. Translating gives CASSPPSGSSPWAQYF.

Concerning this clone: This may come from a read error, since a much larger clone is one base off. This sample also contains other DNA sequences that code for the same CDR3. V and J are TRBV29-1 and TRBJ2-5; the D gene is possibly TRBD1 (5 bases). The CDR3 loop spans 13 amino acids. Per the germline V gene, CDR1 is SQVTM and CDR2 is ANQGSEA. V was trimmed by 7 bases and J by 5 bases, leaving 17 bases between them. The CDR3 spells CSAKRGTQETQYF. The CDR3 DNA follows: TGCAGCGCCAAAAGGGGAACCCAGGAGACCCAGTACTTC.

The V and J genes are TRBV21-1 and TRBJ1-3; the table's TRBD1 call for D was not verified on the DNA. TRBV21-1 is listed as a pseudogene. The CDR3 has 14 amino acids. CDR3 loop: CASSKDSFGNTIYF. As DNA, the CDR3 is TGTGCCAGCAGCAAAGACAGCTTTGGAAACACCATATATTTT.

This chain connects TRBV28 to TRBJ2-2, with D unclear. V was shortened by 8 bases and J by 3 bases, with 10 bases between the two germline ends. In germline, CDR1 is MDHEN, CDR2 SYDVKM. This CDR3 comprises 13 residues. The CDR3 DNA reads as TGTGCCAGCGTGCGTAGGGACACCGGGGAGCTGTTTTTT. Translated: CASVRRDTGELFF.

This rearrangement joins TRBV2 to TRBJ1-2; D not resolved. From germline, CDR1 is SNHLY and CDR2 FYNNEI. The CDR3 contains 11 residues. Trimming stripped 7 bases from V and 4 bases from J, with 7 bases between. CDR3 loop: CASTAGYGYTF. As DNA, the CDR3 is TGTGCCAGCACTGCAGGCTATGGCTACACCTTC.

As to this clone: Given a much more abundant clone one base away, this may be a read error. Other DNA sequences of this sample code for an identical CDR3. The genes are TRBV30 and TRBJ1-3; D gene uncertain. Trimming cost V 3 bases and J 0 bases, with 0 bases left between them. Germline-derived CDR1 and CDR2 are GTSNPN and SVGIG (reference sequence). The CDR3 contains 11 residues. The CDR3: CAWSSGNTIYF. In nucleotides, the CDR3 is TGTGCCTGGAGCTCTGGAAACACCATATATTTT.

The V gene is TRBV5-1, the J gene TRBJ2-7, with TRBD2 identical over 12 bases. The CDR3 sequence is 16 residues long. Germline lookup yields CDR1 SGHRS and CDR2 YFSETQ. Losses at the gene ends were 0 bases for V and 2 bases for J; bases not matched to a gene: 3. Here the CDR3 reads CASSLGGLAGTYEQYF. The CDR3 DNA sequence: TGCGCCAGCAGCTTGGGGGGACTAGCGGGCACCTACGAGCAGTACTTC.

The chain recombines TRBV28 with TRBJ2-5; TRBD1 agrees at 9 bases. The J segment lost 13 bases and the V segment lost 5 bases, leaving 11 bases of the junction unmatched. The CDR3 runs to 13 residues. Germline V lookup: CDR1 MDHEN, CDR2 SYDVKM. The CDR3 sequence: CASSDPGQGLGYF. CDR3 coding DNA: TGTGCCAGCAGTGACCCGGGACAGGGACTTGGGTACTTC.

This clone was detected a few times. The chain has TRBV6-1 and TRBJ1-1, with TRBD1 as a possible D gene (6 bases). CDR1 MNHNS and CDR2 SASEGT come from the germline V gene. This CDR3 has 14 amino acids. V was trimmed by 4 bases and J by 4 bases, leaving 13 bases between them. The DNA for the CDR3 is TGTGCCAGCAGTGTCTACAGGGTGGCCACTGAAGCTTTCTTT. Translated: CASSVYRVATEAFF.

The V gene is TRBV28, the J gene TRBJ2-7; 7 bases map to TRBD1. CDR1 is MDHEN, CDR2 SYDVKM, per germline. The CDR3 is 16 residues long. Trimming took 2 bases from V and 1 from J; bases not matched to a gene: 8. CDR3 amino acids: CASSLTNRGASYEQYF. CDR3 DNA: TGTGCCAGCAGTTTAACGAACAGGGGCGCGTCCTACGAGCAGTACTTC.